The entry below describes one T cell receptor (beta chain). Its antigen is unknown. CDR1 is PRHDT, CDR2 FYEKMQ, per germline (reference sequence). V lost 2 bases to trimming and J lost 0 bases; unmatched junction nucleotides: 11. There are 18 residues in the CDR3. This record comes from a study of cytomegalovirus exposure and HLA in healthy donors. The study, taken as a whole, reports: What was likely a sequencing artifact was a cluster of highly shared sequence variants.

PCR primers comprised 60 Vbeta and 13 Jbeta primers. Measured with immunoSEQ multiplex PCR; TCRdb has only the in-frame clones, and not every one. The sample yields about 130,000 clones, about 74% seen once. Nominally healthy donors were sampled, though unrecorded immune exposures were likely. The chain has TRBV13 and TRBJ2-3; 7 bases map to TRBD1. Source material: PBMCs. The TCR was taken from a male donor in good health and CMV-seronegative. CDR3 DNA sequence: TGTGCCAGCAGCTTAAACAGGGGACCTATCCCAAGCACAGATACGCAGTATTTT. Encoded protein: CASSLNRGPIPSTDTQYF.